The 29 T cell receptor beta chains presented below share a single source sample, sequenced in a study of blood T cell repertoires in COVID-19. Clones were sequenced by immunoSEQ multiplex PCR, and TCRdb holds only the in-frame ones, with some missing. The sample includes about 180,000 clones, 87% seen only once; the top ten take roughly 1.2%. The sequenced material came from PBMCs or T cells enriched from blood (not recorded which). These receptors were taken from a human donor with acute COVID-19. The donor label of this sample is uncertain.

V gene TRBV2 combines with J gene TRBJ1-5; TRBD1 matches at 10 bases. Germline V lookup: CDR1 SNHLY, CDR2 FYNNEI. The junction had 8 bases not matched to a gene; V was cut back by 4 bases and J by 2 bases. There are 17 residues in the CDR3. The CDR3: CASSAGTGVVRNQPQHF. CDR3 in DNA: TGTGCCAGCAGTGCGGGGACAGGGGTAGTTCGCAATCAGCCCCAGCATTTT.

CDR3 bases: TGTGCCACGCACCGGACTAGCGGGGGTCAAGAATTTTTTCCGGGCGAGCAGTACTTC. It translates to CATHRTSGGQEFFPGEQYF. V usage is TRBV24-1 and J usage is TRBJ2-7, with 13 positions matching TRBD2. Germline CDR1 reads KGHDR; CDR2 reads SFDVKD. With V trimmed by 10 bases and J by 6 bases, 23 bases remained unmatched. CDR3 length equals 19 residues.

The chain recombines TRBV30 with TRBJ1-1; 9 bases fit TRBD1. The J segment lost 10 bases and the V segment lost 2 bases, leaving 11 bases of the junction unmatched. Germline V gene sequence: CDR1 GTSNPN, CDR2 SVGIG (reference sequence). This CDR3 is 14 amino acids long. The CDR3 DNA is TGTGCCTGGAGTAGGACAGGGGCCTTAGCGGGAGCTTTCTTT. Amino acids: CAWSRTGALAGAFF.

CDR3 sequence reads: CASSLAARGTEAFF. Here the CDR3 DNA reads TGTGCCAGCAGCTTAGCCGCACGGGGGACTGAAGCTTTCTTT. The chain couples TRBV11-2 to TRBJ1-1, with D maybe TRBD1 (5 bases). The CDR3 is 14 amino acids. Germline loops: CDR1 SGHAT, CDR2 FQNNGV. Trimming removed 1 base from V and 5 bases from J, with 11 bases in between.

J is TRBJ1-1 and V is TRBV2; unclear D gene. CDR3 size: 14 residues. Trimming shortened V by 6 bases and J by 0 bases, and 11 bases separated the two germline ends. Germline-derived CDR1 and CDR2 are SNHLY and FYNNEI. The CDR3 is CASRNGRLNTEAFF. DNA of the CDR3: TGTGCCAGCAGAAACGGGAGATTGAACACTGAAGCTTTCTTT.

V and J are TRBV5-1 and TRBJ1-3, with unresolved D. The CDR3 has 15 residues. Germline V gene data show CDR1 as SGHRS and CDR2 as YFSETQ. The germline V and J ends were trimmed by 0 bases and 0 bases, with 7 bases remaining between them. The CDR3 DNA reads TGCGCCAGCAGCTTGGACAGCTACTCTGGAAACACCATATATTTT. The encoded protein is CASSLDSYSGNTIYF.

The genes are TRBV10-3 and TRBJ2-2; D remains ambiguous. CDR1 and CDR2 from the germline V gene are ENHRY and SYGVKD. V was shortened by 3 bases and J by 0 bases, with 8 bases between the two germline ends. CDR3 length: 15 amino acids. The CDR3 coding sequence is TGTGCCATCAGTGATCTGGCAGCGAACACCGGGGAGCTGTTTTTT. It codes for CAISDLAANTGELFF.

In DNA, the CDR3 is TGTGCCAGCAGTTCGGTCGGGGGGCCAAACCAAGAGACCCAGTACTTC. Amino acids: CASSSVGGPNQETQYF. The rearrangement links TRBV27 to TRBJ2-5; tentative D call: TRBD2 (7 bases). The CDR3 covers 16 residues. Trimming removed 4 bases at V and 0 bases at J, with 15 bases between. The V gene's germline CDR1 is MNHEY and CDR2 SMNVEV (reference sequence).

This chain links TRBV7-7 with TRBJ2-1; 10 bases map to TRBD1. CDR3 length: 14 residues. Germline CDR1 is SSHAT and CDR2 is FNYEAQ (reference sequence). V dropped 1 base and J dropped 7; count of bases not matched to a gene: 1. CDR3 nucleotides: TGTGCCAGCAGCTTAGGGGGACAGGGGAATGAGCAGTTCTTC. Translated, it gives CASSLGGQGNEQFF.

This chain links TRBV25-1 with TRBJ1-2, with 7 bases lining up with TRBD1. V was pared by 9 bases and J by 0 bases, with 10 bases of the junction left unmatched. CDR3 length: 15 residues. Germline V gene sequence: CDR1 MGHDK, CDR2 SYGVNS. CDR3 region: CASTSETGSNYGYTF. CDR3 bases: TGTGCCAGTACGTCTGAGACAGGGTCTAACTATGGCTACACCTTC.

The DNA for the CDR3 is TGTGCCAGCAGTTACGTAGGCACAGGGTCTTCACCCCTCCACTTT. Residues: CASSYVGTGSSPLHF. This rearrangement joins TRBV6-2 or TRBV6-3 to TRBJ1-6, with a possible D match to TRBD1 (6 bases). The germline CDR1 and CDR2 sequences are MNHEY and SVGEGT. The CDR3 spans 15 residues. V was shortened by 2 bases and J by 9 bases, with 14 bases between the two germline ends.

The J gene is TRBJ2-5, the V gene TRBV7-3; weak D call: TRBD1 (6 bases). The CDR3 totals 14 residues. Trimming left V 5 bases short and J 4 bases short, with 14 bases between. CDR1 SGHTA and CDR2 FQGTGA come from the germline V gene. As DNA, the CDR3 is TGTGCCAGCAGCCCGACAGGTGCGATAGAGACCCAGTACTTC. It translates to CASSPTGAIETQYF. The full variable domain, rest sourced from reference TRBV7-3 and TRBJ2-5, is GAGVSQTPSNKVTEKGKYVELRCDPISGHTALYWYRQSLGQGPEFLIYFQGTGAADDSGLPNDRFFAVRPEGSVSTLKIQRTERGDSAVYLCASSPTGAIETQYFGPGTRLLVL.

This clone was seen a few times. This rearrangement joins TRBV7-2 to TRBJ2-7; TRBD1 aligns across 7 bases. CDR1 is SGHTA and CDR2 is FQGNSA in the germline V gene. This CDR3 has 13 amino acids. The V segment lost 7 bases and the J segment 5 bases; nucleotides outside the gene matches: 8. The CDR3 region is CASTQGQINEQYF. DNA for the CDR3: TGTGCCAGCACCCAGGGACAGATTAACGAGCAGTACTTC.

The chain uses TRBV9 and TRBJ2-2; 7 bases agree with TRBD2. V shed 0 bases, J shed 2 bases, and the junction held 1 base outside the gene matches. CDR1 is SGDLS, CDR2 YYNGEE, per germline. This CDR3 region has 15 residues. CDR3 DNA: TGTGCCAGCAGCGTAGGACTAGCAAACACCGGGGAGCTGTTTTTT. Translating gives CASSVGLANTGELFF.

V gene TRBV7-2 combines with J gene TRBJ2-5; 8 bases line up with TRBD2. Per germline, CDR1 SGHTA and CDR2 FQGNSA. This CDR3 has 18 amino acids. Germline trimming cut 3 bases from V and 1 base from J; bases unmatched to any gene: 13. The CDR3 DNA follows: TGTGCCAGCAGCTTGAGCGGACGGGGGGGCCCCCTCCAAGAGACCCAGTACTTC. Encoded protein: CASSLSGRGGPLQETQYF.

The chain recombines TRBV7-2 with TRBJ1-4, with D possibly matching TRBD1 (6 bases). Germline-derived CDR1 and CDR2 are SGHTA and FQGNSA. The CDR3 extends over 15 amino acids. Trimming removed 5 bases from V and 6 bases from J, with 16 bases in between. CDR3 DNA: TGTGCCAGCAGCCCCTCGGGGGGGGCGGATGAAAAACTGTTTTTT. Amino acids: CASSPSGGADEKLFF.

In nucleotides, the CDR3 is TGTGCCAGCACAGCGCACGACGGCCATGAGCAGTTCTTC. Protein product: CASTAHDGHEQFF. The J gene is TRBJ2-1, the V gene TRBV5-4; D gene unclear. Trimming cost V 6 bases and J 8 bases, with 15 bases left between them. This CDR3 has 13 residues. In germline, CDR1 is SGHNT, CDR2 YYREEE (reference sequence).

The V and J genes are TRBV4-1 and TRBJ1-5; 8 positions agree with TRBD1. After removal of 3 bases from V and 6 bases from J, the junction contained 7 bases not matched to a gene. Germline-derived CDR1 and CDR2 are MGHRA and YSYEKL. There are 15 residues in the CDR3. The CDR3 nucleotides read TGCGCCAGCAGCCAGCTGACAGGGGTAGGTCAGCCCCAGCATTTT. It encodes CASSQLTGVGQPQHF.

The V gene is TRBV15, the J gene TRBJ1-1; the D is unclear. Trimming left V 3 bases short and J 0 bases short, with 20 bases between. The CDR3 loop spans 18 amino acids. The germline gives CDR1 LNHNV, CDR2 YYDKDF (reference sequence). The CDR3 is CATSSASPIAALNTEAFF. CDR3 coding DNA: TGTGCCACCAGCAGCGCCAGCCCCATAGCCGCATTGAACACTGAAGCTTTCTTT.

The DNA of the CDR3 is TGTGCCAGCAGCGTAGCGCTCGCGGGCCCGTTTTACGAGCAGTACTTC. Encoded protein: CASSVALAGPFYEQYF. The V gene is TRBV9, the J gene TRBJ2-7, with D tentatively TRBD2 (5 bases). The CDR3 spans 16 residues. Trimming left V 0 bases short and J 4 bases short, with 17 bases between. The germline V gene encodes CDR1 SGDLS and CDR2 YYNGEE.

The chain has TRBV7-9 and TRBJ1-6, with D uncertain. Germline CDR1 reads SEHNR; CDR2 reads FQNEAQ (reference sequence). The germline V and J ends were trimmed by 5 bases and 13 bases, with 21 bases remaining between them. This CDR3 comprises 15 residues. In DNA form, the CDR3 reads TGTGCCAGCAGCCCCCCCGGACTGAGTATAGTCCCCCTCCACTTT. Translating gives CASSPPGLSIVPLHF. Supplemented by reference TRBV7-9 and TRBJ1-6, the full variable domain reads DTGVSQNPRHKITKRGQNVTFRCDPISEHNRLYWYRQTLGQGPEFLTYFQNEAQLEKSRLLSDRFSAERPKGSFSTLEIQRTEQGDSAMYLCASSPPGLSIVPLHFGNGTRLTVT.

This chain connects TRBV6-1 to TRBJ1-4, with D perhaps TRBD1 (6 bases). The CDR3 spans 16 residues. V was pared by 4 bases and J by 7 bases, with 19 bases between. Germline V lookup: CDR1 MNHNS, CDR2 SASEGT. CDR3 residues: CASSAPTGGIFEKLFF. In nucleotides, the CDR3 is TGTGCCAGCAGTGCGCCGACAGGTGGTATTTTTGAAAAACTGTTTTTT.

The chain uses TRBV18 and TRBJ1-1, with D tentatively TRBD1 (5 bases). Germline values: CDR1 KGHSH, CDR2 LQKENI. This CDR3 contains 14 residues. V was clipped by 2 bases and J by 7 bases, with 14 bases between them. CDR3 nucleotide sequence: TGTGCCAGCTCACCATCGGGGGTAGGAGATGAAGCTTTCTTT. This codes for CASSPSGVGDEAFF.

The V gene is TRBV21-1, the J gene TRBJ2-7; TRBD1, the table's D call, was not compared with the DNA. TRBV21-1 is a pseudogene segment. This CDR3 contains 15 residues. CDR3 nucleotide sequence: TGTGCCAGCAGCTCCCGGACAGGCGTAACCTACGAGCAGTACTTC. Protein sequence: CASSSRTGVTYEQYF.

V usage is TRBV24-1 and J usage is TRBJ1-5; TRBD1 might be the D (6 bases). The V end was cut by 12 bases, the J end by 0 bases, with 17 bases between. Germline CDR1 is KGHDR and CDR2 is SFDVKD. The CDR3 runs 15 residues. Here the CDR3 DNA reads TGTGCCTCCGCCGGGACACAATATAGCAATCAGCCCCAGCATTTT. Amino acid sequence: CASAGTQYSNQPQHF.

The chain uses TRBV27 and TRBJ1-2; weak D call: TRBD1 (6 bases). CDR3 length: 15 residues. CDR1 is MNHEY and CDR2 is SMNVEV in the germline V gene (reference sequence). V lost 5 bases to trimming and J lost 8 bases, with 21 bases between them. The CDR3: CASSIEGGELRGYTF. The DNA of the CDR3 is TGTGCCAGCAGTATTGAAGGGGGGGAGTTACGCGGCTACACCTTC.

V usage is TRBV6-5 and J usage is TRBJ1-2, with a possible D match to TRBD1 (5 bases). CDR3 length equals 15 residues. V lost 2 bases and J lost 4, with 14 bases in between. CDR1 is MNHEY, CDR2 SVGAGI, per germline. DNA of the CDR3: TGTGCCAGCAGTTACGGGAGGGGCTTCCGCTATGGCTACACCTTC. It encodes CASSYGRGFRYGYTF.

V and J are TRBV27 and TRBJ2-2; 11 bases are a match to TRBD2. CDR3 length equals 15 residues. Trimming at V came to 7 bases and at J to 1 base, leaving 2 bases not matched to a gene. In germline, CDR1 is MNHEY, CDR2 SMNVEV (reference sequence). Here the CDR3 DNA reads TGTGCCAGCAAACTAGCGGGGGAGAACACCGGGGAGCTGTTTTTT. Protein: CASKLAGENTGELFF.

V and J are TRBV19 and TRBJ2-7, with 8 bases fitting TRBD1. CDR1 and CDR2 (germline): LNHDA, SQIVND (reference sequence). This CDR3 comprises 14 residues. V lost 5 bases and J lost 9; bases outside the gene matches: 12. The CDR3 nucleotides are TGTGCCAGTAGTGACCCCCGGGACAGGTGGCGGCAGTACTTC. It is translated as CASSDPRDRWRQYF.